This T cell receptor (beta chain) was profiled in a study of blood T cell repertoires in COVID-19 (TCRdb year 2020). Concerning the study at large: Collaborator samples came from the United States, Italy and Spain and covered acute and convalescent phases of COVID-19. The material from the prospective study consisted of cDNA or gDNA derived from T cells, B-cell-depleted T cells, or PBMCs. Deeply sampled blood TCRbeta repertoires from subjects exposed to, actively infected with, or recovered from COVID-19 were included in the dataset. The repertoires were released in a freely available public database intended as a resource for research on the immune response to SARS-CoV-2. Samples were obtained from the ongoing ImmuneRACE study (first 160 participants) and from 950 to 1,500 subjects provided by 6 global collaborators. Nearly every sample came with metadata listing a de-identified subject ID, COVID-19 status, age in years and sex. Where available, HLA class I and class II types were taken from metadata supplied by the sample provider and were not determined by assay-based typing. Here is what the overall study found, with its caveats: How much clinical and demographic metadata was included differed by source and by participant, and the metadata was provided uncurated.

Collaborating institutions collected whole blood in K2EDTA tubes following their own protocols. For TCRbeta analysis, collaborators shipped samples as frozen whole blood, isolated PBMCs, or DNA extracted from either of those sample types. TCRbeta CDR3 regions were amplified from genomic DNA using the immunoSEQ Assay, a bias-controlled multiplex PCR. The study's processing was this. The number of nucleated cells in each sample was estimated from the amplification of reference gene primers within the assay. To quantify the absolute abundance of each unique TCRbeta CDR3 rearrangement, sequence reads were collapsed and filtered. For each sample, productive Simpson clonality was calculated as the square root of Simpson's diversity index over productive rearrangements. Sourced from immuneACCESS, this table was stored by TCRdb with only in-frame sequences that have V and J called. A share of the clones is absent; for the studies checked, an unresolved V gene accounts for under half, and the remainder has no known explanation. The V and J calls and clone size are taken from that table; D and trimming were inferred from the DNA. This sample lists more than 120,000 clones; 80% to 90% were detected once. About 2.8% of the sample lies in the top ten.

About this clone itself: This clone's antigen is unknown. No base quality information exists; no much larger clone differs at one position.

V loses 3 bases at its end and J loses 0 bases; junction bases beyond the gene matches: 10. Reading the germline V gene (reference sequence) gives CDR1 SGHNT and CDR2 YYREEE. The CDR3 measures 18 amino acids from cysteine to phenylalanine. Here the CDR3 DNA is all that survives: 54 bases in frame from base 1. Specimen: peripheral blood. This chain is built from TRBV5-4 and TRBJ2-3; 10 central bases correspond to TRBD2. The sequence was collected from a human donor with acute or convalescent COVID-19. The donor label of this sample is uncertain. The nucleotides are TGTGCCAGCAGCTCTTCCCCCGGACTAGCGGTGAGCACAGATACGCAGTATTTT. It encodes CASSSSPGLAVSTDTQYF.